The 12 T cell receptor beta chains below all came from one sample that was sequenced in a study of cytomegalovirus exposure and HLA in healthy donors. The PCR contained 60 Vbeta and 13 Jbeta primers. TCRdb keeps only in-frame clones here, not all; method: immunoSEQ multiplex PCR. Of about 140,000 clones in the sample, 78% were seen once. The source material was PBMCs. The origin of the receptors is a male donor in good health and CMV-seronegative.

The genes are TRBV5-1 and TRBJ2-7; 12 nucleotides line up with TRBD2. The CDR3 length is 18 residues. V lost 4 bases, J lost 6 bases, and 17 bases stayed unmatched. Germline V lookup: CDR1 SGHRS, CDR2 YFSETQ. The CDR3 spells CASSPVTSGRLGISEQYF. CDR3 nucleotide sequence: TGCGCCAGCAGCCCGGTGACTAGCGGGAGATTAGGGATATCCGAGCAGTACTTC. The entire variable domain, with the rest obtained from reference TRBV5-1 and TRBJ2-7, is as follows: KAGVTQTPRYLIKTRGQQVTLSCSPISGHRSVSWYQQTPGQGLQFLFEYFSETQRNKGNFPGRFSGRQFSNSRSEMNVSTLELGDSALYLCASSPVTSGRLGISEQYFGPGTRLTVT.

This clone was seen once. The rearrangement joins TRBV5-1 to TRBJ2-1, with D hard to call. This CDR3 contains 15 residues. The V gene's germline CDR1 is SGHRS and CDR2 YFSETQ. V was pared by 4 bases and J by 0 bases, with 11 bases between. The CDR3 bases are TGCGCCAGCAGCGCCGCAAGTAGCTCCTACAATGAGCAGTTCTTC. Translation gives CASSAASSSYNEQFF.

V is TRBV12-5 and J is TRBJ2-3, with unresolved D. Trimming took 8 bases from V and 3 from J, leaving 15 bases between them. CDR1 is LGHNT, CDR2 FRNRAP, per germline. There are 14 residues in the CDR3. The CDR3 spells CASQPVLYTDTQYF. CDR3 in DNA: TGTGCTAGTCAACCGGTGCTATATACAGATACGCAGTATTTT.

V gene TRBV19 combines with J gene TRBJ1-2; 9 bases fit TRBD1. Germline V lookup: CDR1 LNHDA, CDR2 SQIVND (reference sequence). V lost 2 bases and J lost 9; bases outside the gene matches: 10. The CDR3 consists of 15 residues. This chain's CDR3 is CASSITQGALRSYTF. CDR3 nucleotide sequence: TGTGCCAGTAGTATAACACAGGGGGCCTTGAGGAGCTACACCTTC.

This clone was observed a handful of times. This sequence joins TRBV6-5 and TRBJ2-7; weak D call: TRBD2 (5 bases). Germline CDR1 MNHEY, CDR2 SVGAGI. The V end lost 6 bases, the J end lost 5 bases, and 8 bases lay between the germline ends. This CDR3 is 11 amino acids long. CDR3 DNA sequence: TGTGCCAGCAGGCGGGCGGACGAGCAGTACTTC. This codes for CASRRADEQYF.

The V gene is TRBV27, the J gene TRBJ1-2; D may be TRBD1 (5 bases). The V and J ends lost 1 base and 4 bases respectively, with 10 bases between them. CDR3 length: 14 residues. Germline V gene lookup returns CDR1 MNHEY and CDR2 SMNVEV (reference sequence). In DNA, the CDR3 is TGTGCCAGCAGTTTATACGCAGGGCCCTATGGCTACACCTTC. Amino acids: CASSLYAGPYGYTF.

This chain links TRBV11-1 with TRBJ2-7; 7 nucleotides agree with TRBD2. V was clipped by 2 bases and J by 6 bases; unmatched bases: 10. This CDR3 has 15 residues. The germline V gene encodes CDR1 SGHAT and CDR2 FQDESV (reference sequence). The CDR3 loop is CASSLIPGLGGEQYF. CDR3 DNA sequence: TGTGCCAGCAGCTTAATACCAGGACTAGGCGGCGAGCAGTACTTC.

This chain links TRBV21-1 with TRBJ1-5; the table's D call, TRBD1, has no DNA check behind it. TRBV21-1 is a listed pseudogene. This CDR3 spans 19 amino acids. This CDR3 is CASSKSPGQGNMGNQPQHF. Here the CDR3 DNA reads TGTGCCAGCAGCAAATCCCCAGGACAGGGTAATATGGGCAATCAGCCCCAGCATTTT.

In its sample, this clone was seen a few times. V and J are TRBV5-8 and TRBJ2-1; D is undetermined. V dropped 0 bases and J dropped 4 bases, with 8 bases sitting between them. This CDR3 comprises 14 residues. From germline, CDR1 is SGHTS and CDR2 YDEGEE. The CDR3 DNA is TGTGCCAGCAGCTTGGGAGAAGTGTACAATGAGCAGTTCTTC. Translated: CASSLGEVYNEQFF.

The chain combines TRBV7-2 with TRBJ2-2; no definite D call. Trimming stripped 5 bases from V and 0 bases from J, with 4 bases between. Germline V gene data show CDR1 as SGHTA and CDR2 as FQGNSA. The CDR3 totals 13 residues. The DNA for the CDR3 is TGTGCCAGCAGCACTACGAACACCGGGGAGCTGTTTTTT. This translates into CASSTTNTGELFF.

The rearrangement links TRBV10-3 to TRBJ1-3, with D tentatively TRBD1 (6 bases). CDR1 is ENHRY and CDR2 is SYGVKD in the germline V gene. Between the trimmed V and J ends, which lost 3 bases and 2 bases, there was a span of 11 bases. The CDR3 runs to 15 residues. CDR3 residues: CAISEAGDTGNTIYF. The CDR3 DNA follows: TGTGCCATCAGTGAAGCAGGGGATACTGGAAACACCATATATTTT.

The V gene is TRBV5-1, the J gene TRBJ1-2, with D possibly matching TRBD1 (5 bases). Trimming shortened V by 2 bases and J by 8 bases, and 13 bases separated the two germline ends. This CDR3 comprises 13 residues. Germline lookup yields CDR1 SGHRS and CDR2 YFSETQ. CDR3 region: CASSFEGAGGYTF. CDR3 in DNA: TGCGCCAGCAGCTTCGAAGGGGCAGGGGGCTACACCTTC.